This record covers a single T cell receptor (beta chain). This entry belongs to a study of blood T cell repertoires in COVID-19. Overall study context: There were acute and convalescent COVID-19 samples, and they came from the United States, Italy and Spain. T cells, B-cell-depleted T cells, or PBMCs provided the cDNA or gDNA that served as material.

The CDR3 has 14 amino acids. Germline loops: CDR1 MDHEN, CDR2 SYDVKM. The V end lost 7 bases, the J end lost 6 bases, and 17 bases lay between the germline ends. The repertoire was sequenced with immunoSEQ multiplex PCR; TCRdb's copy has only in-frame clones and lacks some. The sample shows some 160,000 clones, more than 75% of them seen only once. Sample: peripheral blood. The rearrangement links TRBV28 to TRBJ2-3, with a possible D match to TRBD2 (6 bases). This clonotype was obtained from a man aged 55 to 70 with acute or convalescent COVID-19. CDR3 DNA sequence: TGTGCCAGCATTGGCGGGGCTCGCCTGGATACGCAGTATTTT. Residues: CASIGGARLDTQYF. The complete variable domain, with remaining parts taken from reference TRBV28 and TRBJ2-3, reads DVKVTQSSRYLVKRTGEKVFLECVQDMDHENMFWYRQDPGLGLRLIYFSYDVKMKEKGDIPEGYSVSREKKERFSLILESASTNQTSMYLCASIGGARLDTQYFGPGTRLTVL.